This TCR beta chain was found in a study of blood T cell repertoires in COVID-19. Study as a whole: Samples of COVID-19 (acute and convalescent) were obtained from the United States, Italy and Spain. T cells, B-cell-depleted T cells, or PBMCs supplied cDNA or gDNA.

How the authors handled the data: Amplification of reference gene primers was used by the study to estimate nucleated cell counts. Clones were sequenced by immunoSEQ multiplex PCR, and TCRdb holds only the in-frame ones, with some missing. That table is the source of V, J and clone size, and D and trimming were worked out from the DNA. Among about 150,000 clones listed, roughly four fifths were seen once. Sequences were obtained from peripheral blood. The TCR comes from a human donor with acute or convalescent COVID-19. The donor label of this sample is uncertain.

Written as DNA, the CDR3 is TGTGCCAGCTCACTCGGGACAGGTCCTCAGGGGGAAGCTTTCTTT. Protein product: CASSLGTGPQGEAFF. The chain couples TRBV18 to TRBJ1-1, with 8 bases that match TRBD1. Trimming at V came to 4 bases and at J to 8 bases, leaving 12 bases not matched to a gene. Germline V gene data show CDR1 as KGHSH and CDR2 as LQKENI. The CDR3 consists of 15 residues. The whole variable domain, remainder taken from reference TRBV18 and TRBJ1-1, is NAGVMQNPRHLVRRRGQEARLRCSPMKGHSHVYWYRQLPEEGLKFMVYLQKENIIDESGMPKERFSAEFPKEGPSILRIQQVVRGDSAAYFCASSLGTGPQGEAFFGQGTRLTVV.